The 14 T cell receptor beta chains presented below share a single source sample, sequenced in a study of technical replicates of blood from a handful of donors. The method was immunoSEQ multiplex PCR; TCRdb's version includes in-frame clones alone and lacks a portion of them. The profile shows 70,000 or so clones, approximately 92% of them singletons. Sequencing was done on a sample of T cells isolated from PBMCs. The receptors derive from a human donor in good health.

The genes are TRBV7-7 and TRBJ2-2, with D possibly matching TRBD1 (5 bases). The V end lost 3 bases, the J end lost 4 bases, and 9 bases lay between the germline ends. In germline, CDR1 is SSHAT, CDR2 FNYEAQ (reference sequence). The CDR3 has 14 residues. CDR3: CASSLDRGTGELFF. DNA for the CDR3: TGTGCCAGCAGCTTGGATAGGGGCACCGGGGAGCTGTTTTTT.

The chain uses TRBV7-2 and TRBJ1-3; unclear D gene. V shed 1 base and J shed 1 base, with 11 bases lying between them. CDR1 is SGHTA and CDR2 is FQGNSA in the germline V gene. CDR3 length equals 16 residues. The CDR3 protein is CASSLEGEGSGNTIYF. DNA of the CDR3: TGTGCCAGCAGCTTAGAGGGTGAGGGTTCTGGAAACACCATATATTTT. The full variable domain, in which reference TRBV7-2 and TRBJ1-3 provide the parts outside the CDR3, is GAGVSQSPSNKVTEKGKDVELRCDPISGHTALYWYRQSLGQGLEFLIYFQGNSAPDKSGLPSDRFSAERTGGSVSTLTIQRTQQEDSAVYLCASSLEGEGSGNTIYFGEGSWLTVV.

J is TRBJ2-1 and V is TRBV19; the D gene is possibly TRBD2 (6 bases). With 5 bases removed from V and 8 bases from J, the gap between germline ends came to 19 bases. Germline V gene lookup returns CDR1 LNHDA and CDR2 SQIVND (reference sequence). This CDR3 is 15 amino acids long. The CDR3 nucleotides read TGTGCCAGTAGTCGAGCTAGCTCGGGACTTGATGAGCAGTTCTTC. Amino acids: CASSRASSGLDEQFF.

The V gene is TRBV27, the J gene TRBJ2-7, with 10 bases identical to TRBD2. V shed 3 bases and J 5 bases; nucleotides not matched to a gene: 4. The CDR3 totals 14 residues. Germline V gene data show CDR1 as MNHEY and CDR2 as SMNVEV (reference sequence). CDR3 in amino acids: CASSFSGRSNEQYF. CDR3 nucleotides: TGTGCCAGCAGTTTTAGCGGGAGGAGCAACGAGCAGTACTTC.

This sequence joins TRBV14 and TRBJ1-2; D gene ambiguous. V was clipped by 3 bases and J by 0 bases, with 8 bases between them. The CDR3 spans 14 residues. In germline, CDR1 is SGHDN, CDR2 FVKESK. The CDR3 sequence is CASSQPTANYGYTF. Here the CDR3 DNA reads TGTGCCAGCAGCCAGCCTACAGCTAACTATGGCTACACCTTC.

The CDR3 protein is CASSISLGQIYEQYF. In nucleotides, the CDR3 is TGTGCCAGTAGTATAAGCTTGGGACAGATTTACGAGCAGTACTTC. This chain links TRBV19 with TRBJ2-7; 7 positions agree with TRBD1. J was trimmed by 4 bases and V by 2 bases; bases with no gene match: 8. The CDR3 has 15 amino acids. Germline V CDR1 and CDR2: LNHDA, SQIVND (reference sequence).

The chain uses TRBV10-3 and TRBJ2-3; weak D call: TRBD2 (5 bases). This CDR3 region has 14 residues. V gave up 0 bases and J gave up 5 bases, with 9 bases separating them. CDR1 ENHRY and CDR2 SYGVKD come from the germline V gene. CDR3 residues: CAISESGNGDTQYF. As DNA, the CDR3 is TGTGCCATCAGTGAGTCCGGGAACGGAGATACGCAGTATTTT.

The chain employs TRBV5-1 and TRBJ2-7; D uncertain. V lost 1 base to trimming and J lost 6 bases, with 11 bases between them. The germline V gene has CDR1 SGHRS and CDR2 YFSETQ. CDR3 length: 13 residues. The CDR3 coding sequence is TGCGCCAGCAGCTTGTCTCCCCCGGGCGAGCAGTACTTC. As protein: CASSLSPPGEQYF. Full variable domain (remainder filled in from reference TRBV5-1 and TRBJ2-7): KAGVTQTPRYLIKTRGQQVTLSCSPISGHRSVSWYQQTPGQGLQFLFEYFSETQRNKGNFPGRFSGRQFSNSRSEMNVSTLELGDSALYLCASSLSPPGEQYFGPGTRLTVT.

The chain couples TRBV6-5 to TRBJ1-1; 7 nucleotides match TRBD1. From germline, CDR1 is MNHEY and CDR2 SVGAGI. V dropped 2 bases and J dropped 5; count of bases not matched to a gene: 8. This CDR3 has 15 residues. The CDR3 bases are TGTGCCAGCAGTTACGCCACAGGGGCAGAGACTGAAGCTTTCTTT. It codes for CASSYATGAETEAFF.

The rearrangement joins TRBV19 to TRBJ2-7, with 7 bases matching TRBD2. J gave up 3 bases and V 6 bases, and 8 bases lay outside the gene matches. From germline, CDR1 is LNHDA and CDR2 SQIVND (reference sequence). This CDR3 spans 14 amino acids. In nucleotides, the CDR3 is TGTGCCAGTAGCGACGCTAGGGAGGGCTACGAGCAGTACTTC. This codes for CASSDAREGYEQYF. The full variable domain, completed using reference TRBV19 and TRBJ2-7, is DGGITQSPKYLFRKEGQNVTLSCEQNLNHDAMYWYRQDPGQGLRLIYYSQIVNDFQKGDIAEGYSVSREKKESFPLTVTSAQKNPTAFYLCASSDAREGYEQYFGPGTRLTVT.

This rearrangement joins TRBV7-2 to TRBJ2-1; 10 bases line up with TRBD1. Trimming took 2 bases from V and 3 from J; bases not matched to a gene: 4. Germline values: CDR1 SGHTA, CDR2 FQGNSA. The CDR3 totals 16 residues. This CDR3 is CASSLYWTGGYNEQFF. The CDR3 nucleotides are TGTGCCAGCAGCTTATATTGGACAGGGGGCTACAATGAGCAGTTCTTC.

The V gene is TRBV7-9, the J gene TRBJ2-7, with D perhaps TRBD2 (5 bases). The CDR3 runs to 16 residues. Per the germline V gene, CDR1 is SEHNR and CDR2 is FQNEAQ (reference sequence). The V and J ends lost 3 bases and 0 bases respectively, with 15 bases between them. CDR3 protein: CASSLASGRISYEQYF. The DNA of the CDR3 is TGTGCCAGCAGCTTGGCGAGCGGCCGGATCTCCTACGAGCAGTACTTC.

The V call is TRBV5-1, the J call TRBJ1-1, with 8 positions matching TRBD1. Germline values: CDR1 SGHRS, CDR2 YFSETQ. The CDR3 has 15 amino acids. V was clipped by 2 bases and J by 1 base; unmatched bases: 4. CDR3 sequence (DNA): TGCGCCAGCAGCTTTACCGGGACAGGGAACACTGAAGCTTTCTTT. Protein sequence: CASSFTGTGNTEAFF.

The rearrangement uses TRBV2 and TRBJ1-4, with D possibly being TRBD1 (5 bases). Germline values: CDR1 SNHLY, CDR2 FYNNEI. Trimming took 5 bases from V and 7 from J, leaving 17 bases between them. CDR3 length: 15 residues. CDR3 sequence (DNA): TGTGCCAGCAGTCCCCCTGCAGGGTGGTCTGAAAAACTGTTTTTT. Amino acids: CASSPPAGWSEKLFF.